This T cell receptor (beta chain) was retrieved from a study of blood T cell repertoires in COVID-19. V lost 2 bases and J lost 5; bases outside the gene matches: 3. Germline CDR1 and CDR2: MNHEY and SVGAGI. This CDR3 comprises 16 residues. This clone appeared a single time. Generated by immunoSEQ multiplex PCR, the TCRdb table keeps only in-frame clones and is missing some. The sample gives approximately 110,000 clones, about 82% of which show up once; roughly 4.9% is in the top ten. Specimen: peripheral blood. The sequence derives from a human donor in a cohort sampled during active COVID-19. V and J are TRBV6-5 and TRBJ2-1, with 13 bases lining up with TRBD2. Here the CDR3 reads CASSYLGLAGNNEQFF. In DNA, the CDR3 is TGTGCCAGCAGTTACCTGGGACTAGCGGGAAACAATGAGCAGTTCTTC.